This T cell receptor (beta chain) is drawn from a study of control samples from healthy donors and cancer patients. CDR1 and CDR2 from the germline V gene are DFQATT and SNEGSKA (reference sequence). The CDR3 loop spans 11 amino acids. V was cut by 3 bases and J by 14 bases, with 16 bases left in between. Profiled with immunoSEQ multiplex PCR; TCRdb holds only in-frame clones, not every one. The repertoire holds over 200,000 clones, roughly 80% seen once, with 10% to 15% in the top ten. The sequence was collected from a woman aged 55-69 years with lung cancer. The specimen was PBMCs. The chain is built from TRBV20-1 and TRBJ1-2; tentative D call: TRBD1 (5 bases). The CDR3 nucleotides read TGCAGTGCTAGGGCCCAGGGAGGTTGGACCTTC. Translation: CSARAQGGWTF.